The rows below give T cell receptor beta chains drawn from one sample of a study of control samples from healthy donors and cancer patients. Assay: immunoSEQ multiplex PCR; the TCRdb copy retains only in-frame clones and omits some. The sample lists some 120,000 clones, around nine tenths seen once, with around 8.7% in the top ten. The sequenced material came from blood. The source of these receptors is a man aged 35-49 years in good health. The CDR3 runs from the conserved cysteine through the conserved F or W. Fields, in order: D gene, J gene, V gene, clone size, CDR3 DNA, CDR3 protein. A D gene is named only where the DNA matches it firmly. Clone size, where shown, is once, few, many, or a class for clones that have expanded.

. TRBJ1-1 TRBV7-8 . TGTGCCAGCAGCGCAGACACGAACACTGAAGCTTTCTTT CASSADTNTEAFF
TRBD1 TRBJ2-7 TRBV2 . TGTGCCAGCAGTGACAGGACAGGGGGTTACGAGCAGTACTTC CASSDRTGGYEQYF
TRBD1 TRBJ2-7 TRBV7-6 . TGTGCCAGCAGCTTAGCCCTGGGGACAGGGATGAACGAGCAGTACTTC CASSLALGTGMNEQYF
. TRBJ2-1 TRBV27 . TGTGCCAGCAGTCAACAGCCTTACAATGAGCAGTTCTTC CASSQQPYNEQFF
. TRBJ2-1 TRBV21-1 . . CASSKWGRGSQYNEQFF
TRBD2 TRBJ2-7 TRBV9 . TGTGCCAGCAGTGAGACGATAGCGGGGGCCGGGGGTCCTTACGAGCAGTACTTC CASSETIAGAGGPYEQYF
. TRBJ1-4 TRBV24-1 . TGTGCCACCAGTGACCCCCGGCGGGGGGAAAAACTGTTTTTT CATSDPRRGEKLFF
. TRBJ1-2 TRBV7-2 once TGTGCCAGCAGCTTAGTGGATAGGGGTGGCTACACCTTC CASSLVDRGGYTF
. TRBJ2-5 TRBV7-7 . TGTGCCAGCAGACAAACGGGCCAAAGTGGAGAGACCCAGTACTTC CASRQTGQSGETQYF
TRBD2 TRBJ2-7 TRBV3-1/TRBV3-2 . TGTGCCAGCAGCCAGTACTCCTCCGGGACTAGCGGGGGCGAGCAGTACTTC CASSQYSSGTSGGEQYF
. TRBJ1-1 TRBV11-2 . TGTGCCAGCAGCTCGCCGATGGTGGCCAATAGCATGAACACTGAAGCTTTCTTT CASSSPMVANSMNTEAFF
. TRBJ2-2 TRBV11-3 . TGTGCCAGCAGCTCGTTTGGGAGTGCCCGGGGCACCGGGGAGCTGTTTTTT CASSSFGSARGTGELFF
TRBD1 TRBJ1-6 TRBV6-6 . TGTGCCAGCAGATTGACAGGGGAAATAGATAATTCACCCCTCCACTTT CASRLTGEIDNSPLHF
TRBD1 TRBJ2-7 TRBV4-3 . TGCGCCAGCAGCCTAGGACAGGGGAGGTACGAGCAGTACTTC CASSLGQGRYEQYF
. TRBJ1-1 TRBV30 . TGTGCCTGGAATACCCCCAGGGCAAGCATGAACACTGAAGCTTTCTTT CAWNTPRASMNTEAFF
. TRBJ1-1 TRBV19 . TGTGCCAGTAGTATAGTCGGGGGCCAGGCTGAAGCTTTCTTT CASSIVGGQAEAFF
. TRBJ2-4 TRBV9 . TGTGCCAGCAGCGCTACGGGAACCGGAGTGGACATTCAGTACTTC CASSATGTGVDIQYF
. TRBJ2-7 TRBV10-2 . TGCGCCAGCAGAGGGAGCCCCCGGAACTACGAGCAGTACTTC CASRGSPRNYEQYF
. TRBJ2-5 TRBV2 . TGTGCCAGCAGCGAGCTCAGGACCCAGTACTTC CASSELRTQYF
. TRBJ2-1 TRBV6-6 . TGTGCCAGCACAACGAAGAATTACAATGAGCAGTTCTTC CASTTKNYNEQFF
TRBD2 TRBJ2-1 TRBV6-1 . TGTGCCAGCAGTGACGTTGGGACTAGCGGATCCGGTGAGCAGTTCTTC CASSDVGTSGSGEQFF
. TRBJ1-2 TRBV29-1 few TGCAGCGTTGAAGATGGGGCTGGCTACACCTTC CSVEDGAGYTF
TRBD1 TRBJ2-5 TRBV7-3 . TGTGCCAGCAGCTTAGGGGGACAGGGTGAGACCCAGTACTTC CASSLGGQGETQYF
TRBD1 TRBJ1-2 TRBV10-3 . TGTGCCATCAGTTCAATCGGACAGGTTAATACTAACTATGGCTACACCTTC CAISSIGQVNTNYGYTF
. TRBJ2-1 TRBV7-3 . TGTGCCAGCAGCTTACAACCGGGCCTCGAGCAGTTCTTC CASSLQPGLEQFF
. TRBJ2-7 TRBV2 . TGTGCCAGCAGCAAGGCCACCTCCTACGAGCAGTACTTC CASSKATSYEQYF
. TRBJ1-3 TRBV25-1 many TGTGCCAGCAGTGACAGGGTCGGAAACACCATATATTTT CASSDRVGNTIYF
. TRBJ2-7 TRBV29-1 . TGCAGCGTTGAAGATCGAAAGGGAACAGGGGAGGTGTCCTACGAGCAGTACTTC CSVEDRKGTGEVSYEQYF
. TRBJ1-5 TRBV6-6 . TGTGCCGGCGGCAAGATCAGGGATAGCAATCAGCCCCAGCATTTT CAGGKIRDSNQPQHF
. TRBJ2-4 TRBV5-8 . TGTGCCAGCAGCTTGGTACGGAGTAGCAAAAACATTCAGTACTTC CASSLVRSSKNIQYF
. TRBJ2-5 TRBV12-5 . TGTGCTAGTGGTTTGGGACCTTCGGGGGTCCTCCAAGAGACCCAGTACTTC CASGLGPSGVLQETQYF
TRBD2 TRBJ2-5 TRBV13 . TGTGCCAGCAGCCCGCGACTAGCGGGGCGCCAAGAGACCCAGTACTTC CASSPRLAGRQETQYF
. TRBJ2-7 TRBV4-1 once TGCGCCAGCAGCCAATATGGCTCGAGCTCCTACGAGCAGTACTTC CASSQYGSSSYEQYF
TRBD1 TRBJ1-1 TRBV11-3 . TGTGCCAGCAGCTCCGGGACAGGGCAAAGTGAAGCTTTCTTT CASSSGTGQSEAFF
. TRBJ2-3 TRBV4-3 . TGCGCCAGCAGCCAAGACCGCGCAAGCACAGATACGCAGTATTTT CASSQDRASTDTQYF
. TRBJ2-2 TRBV30 . TGTGCCTGGAGTGTCGCAGGCCGTGGGGTCACCGGGGAGCTGTTTTTT CAWSVAGRGVTGELFF
TRBD1 TRBJ2-2 TRBV5-1 . TGCGCCAGCAGCTGGACAGGGACCGGGGAGCTGTTTTTT CASSWTGTGELFF
. TRBJ1-2 TRBV5-6 . TGTGCCAGCAGCTTGTATCTTCAGATGGGTTTTAGCTATGGCTACACCTTC CASSLYLQMGFSYGYTF
TRBD1 TRBJ1-5 TRBV2 . TGTGCCAGCAGTGGGGACAGATACCAGCCCCAGCATTTT CASSGDRYQPQHF
. TRBJ1-1 TRBV7-2 . TGTGCCAGCAGCTTAGAGTATGGGACGGTTGAAGCTTTCTTT CASSLEYGTVEAFF
TRBD1 TRBJ2-5 TRBV18 . TGTGCCAGCTCACCACCGGGACAGGGGGGAGAGACCCAGTACTTC CASSPPGQGGETQYF
TRBD2 TRBJ2-2 TRBV19 . TGTGCCAGTAGGTGGACTAGCGGGGGTCGGGAGCTGTTTTTT CASRWTSGGRELFF
TRBD2 TRBJ2-3 TRBV2 . TGTGCCAGTCCCCGACGCGGGGGGCCTAGCACAGATACGCAGTATTTT CASPRRGGPSTDTQYF
TRBD1 TRBJ1-2 TRBV11-3 . TGTGCCAGCAGCTCCTCGGGGTGGACAGGGGAATATGGCTACACCTTC CASSSSGWTGEYGYTF
TRBD1 TRBJ1-5 TRBV7-8 . TGTGCCAGCAGCGGCATGACAGGGAACAATCAGCCCCAGCATTTT CASSGMTGNNQPQHF
. TRBJ2-5 TRBV5-1 once TGCGCCAGCAGCTTGGGGCAAGAGACCCAGTACTTC CASSLGQETQYF
TRBD1 TRBJ1-2 TRBV7-9 few TGTGCCAGCAGCTTAGGGCCGACAGGGACCTATGGCTACACCTTC CASSLGPTGTYGYTF
. TRBJ1-6 TRBV7-3 . TGTGCCAGCAGCGTACAGTATAATTCACCCCTCCACTTT CASSVQYNSPLHF
TRBD1 TRBJ2-7 TRBV7-2 . TGTGCCAGCAGCCGCGCCGGACAGGCCTACGAGCAGTACTTC CASSRAGQAYEQYF
. TRBJ1-2 TRBV30 . TGTGCCTGGAGTGGCCAGGAGGATTATGGCTACACCTTC CAWSGQEDYGYTF
TRBD2 TRBJ2-1 TRBV5-1 . TGCGCCAGCAGCTTGGGTGCGATTTTAGCGGGCGATGAGCAGTTCTTC CASSLGAILAGDEQFF
. TRBJ2-3 TRBV29-1 . TGCAGCGTTGACACGGGAACTTCTCCAGATACGCAGTATTTT CSVDTGTSPDTQYF
TRBD2 TRBJ2-3 TRBV10-3 . TGTGCCATCAGGTCACTAGCGGGGGGACCCACAGATACGCAGTATTTT CAIRSLAGGPTDTQYF
. TRBJ1-3 TRBV25-1 . TGTGCCAGCAAGGGGGTACTGGTAAACACCATATATTTT CASKGVLVNTIYF
. TRBJ2-7 TRBV24-1 once TGTGCCACCAGTGTGGGGAGCTCCTACGAGCAGTACTTC CATSVGSSYEQYF
TRBD2 TRBJ2-3 TRBV2 . TGTGCCAGCAGCCCCTGGGCTAGCGGGGGAAGCACAGATACGCAGTATTTT CASSPWASGGSTDTQYF
. TRBJ1-6 TRBV7-9 once TGTGCCAGCAGACACAAGAACCGGGGGAAGGTAGATTCACCCCTCCACTTT CASRHKNRGKVDSPLHF